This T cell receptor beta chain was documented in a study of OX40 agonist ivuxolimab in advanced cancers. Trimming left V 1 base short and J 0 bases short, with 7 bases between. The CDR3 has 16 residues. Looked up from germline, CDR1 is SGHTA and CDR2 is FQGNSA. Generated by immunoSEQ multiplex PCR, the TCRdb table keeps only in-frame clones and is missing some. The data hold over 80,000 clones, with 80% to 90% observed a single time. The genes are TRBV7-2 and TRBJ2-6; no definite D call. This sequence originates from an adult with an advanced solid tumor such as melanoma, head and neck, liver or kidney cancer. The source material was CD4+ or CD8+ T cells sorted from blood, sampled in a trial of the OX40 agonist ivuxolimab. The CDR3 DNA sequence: TGTGCCAGCAGCTTAGGTTCGCCCTCTGGGGCCAACGTCCTGACTTTC. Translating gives CASSLGSPSGANVLTF.